These 26 T cell receptor beta chains were sequenced from one sample in a study of spatial heterogeneity in lung cancer. Documented time point: sample taken at primary tumor resection. One entry per CDR3 protein results from TCRdb running MiXCR on the 5' RACE reads. The top ten clones hold under 30% of a sample with 9,500 to 12,000 distinct CDR3 sequences, 6% to 6.5% of them seen once. Specimen: PBMCs, collected at surgery. These receptors all come from a male donor with early-stage non-small cell lung cancer.

This clonotype occurred a few times. The chain is built from TRBV12-3 or TRBV12-4 and TRBJ2-3, with 7 bases that match TRBD1. The CDR3 contains 16 residues. J was trimmed by 6 bases and V by 3 bases; bases with no gene match: 12. CDR3: CASSLPPGDRRDTQYF. In DNA form, the CDR3 reads TGTGCCAGCAGTTTGCCTCCCGGGGACAGAAGGGATACGCAGTATTTT.

This clonotype was observed many times. The chain recombines TRBV19 with TRBJ2-1, with 11 nucleotides matching TRBD2. The germline CDR1 and CDR2 sequences are LNHDA and SQIVND (reference sequence). The length of the CDR3 is 17 residues. V was pared by 4 bases and J by 5 bases, with 10 bases of the junction left unmatched. DNA of the CDR3: TGTGCCAGTAGTACGTTCCGGACTAGCGGGCAGAACAATGAGCAGTTCTTC. Amino acid sequence: CASSTFRTSGQNNEQFF.

By proportion, this clonotype is medium-sized. The CDR3 bases are TGTGCCAGCAGGCTACCCGGACAGAAAGAGACCCAGTACTTC. Its translation is CASRLPGQKETQYF. The V and J genes are TRBV28 and TRBJ2-5; tentative D call: TRBD1 (6 bases). The V and J ends lost 6 bases and 3 bases respectively, with 14 bases between them. The CDR3 covers 14 residues. Per the germline V gene, CDR1 is MDHEN and CDR2 is SYDVKM.

In this sample, this clonotype turned up many times. The chain employs TRBV2 and TRBJ2-6, with 10 bases aligning to TRBD1. Looked up from germline, CDR1 is SNHLY and CDR2 is FYNNEI. CDR3 length: 16 residues. The junction had 6 bases not matched to a gene; V was cut back by 7 bases and J by 3 bases. This CDR3 is CASKDRGFSGANVLTF. The CDR3 DNA sequence: TGTGCCAGCAAGGACAGGGGGTTTAGTGGGGCCAACGTCCTGACTTTC.

Ten or more counts support this clonotype. This chain joins TRBV11-2 and TRBJ2-3; D is perhaps TRBD1 (6 bases). Per germline, CDR1 SGHAT and CDR2 FQNNGV. Trimming removed 5 bases from V and 11 bases from J, with 14 bases in between. This CDR3 contains 12 residues. DNA of the CDR3: TGTGCCAGCAGCCCGAGGGGGTTTTTGCAGTATTTT. It encodes CASSPRGFLQYF.

This clonotype was found many times. The junction differs from germline at one of its ends, possibly a read error. The J gene is TRBJ1-6, the V gene TRBV20-1, with a possible D match to TRBD1 (5 bases). This CDR3 has 14 amino acids. Germline V gene lookup returns CDR1 DFQATT and CDR2 SNEGSKA (reference sequence). In nucleotides, the CDR3 is TGCAGTGCAAGAGTAGACAGTCCAAATTCACCCCTCCACTTT. Translation gives CSARVDSPNSPLHF.

The chain employs TRBV12-3 or TRBV12-4 and TRBJ2-7; tentatively, D is TRBD1 (6 bases). The CDR3 contains 14 residues. Trimming removed 10 bases at V and 2 bases at J, with 18 bases between. The CDR3 is CAIRKQGSAYEQYF. The CDR3 bases are TGTGCCATACGGAAGCAGGGGTCGGCCTACGAGCAGTACTTC.

This clonotype was seen just once. This chain uses TRBV5-4 with TRBJ2-1; D is undetermined. From germline, CDR1 is SGHNT and CDR2 YYREEE (reference sequence). The CDR3 loop spans 13 amino acids. Trimming removed 4 bases from V and 1 base from J, with 6 bases in between. The CDR3 coding sequence is TGTGCCAGCAGCCCCGGTTCCTACAATGAGCAGTTCTTC. Residues: CASSPGSYNEQFF.

This clonotype rates as medium-sized. Here the CDR3 reads CASSQEKYPDTQYF. As DNA, the CDR3 is TGCGCCAGCAGCCAAGAGAAGTACCCAGATACGCAGTATTTT. The V call is TRBV4-3, the J call TRBJ2-3; no clear D gene. V shed 0 bases and J shed 4 bases, with 8 bases lying between them. The CDR3 sequence is 14 residues long. From germline, CDR1 is LGHNA and CDR2 YSLEER.

This clonotype came up many times. The chain joins TRBV28 to TRBJ1-5; no definite D call. Trimming removed 4 bases from V and 0 bases from J, with 25 bases in between. Germline CDR1 and CDR2: MDHEN and SYDVKM. The CDR3 is 20 amino acids. The CDR3 bases are TGTGCCAGCAGTTCGGTCTTACTGGGGTCAAGATCAGATAGCAATCAGCCCCAGCATTTT. Translated, it gives CASSSVLLGSRSDSNQPQHF.

This clonotype was detected many times. The V and J genes are TRBV20-1 and TRBJ2-3; D is perhaps TRBD2 (6 bases). V was pared by 5 bases and J by 3 bases, with 24 bases between. Germline CDR1 and CDR2: DFQATT and SNEGSKA (reference sequence). The CDR3 runs to 17 residues. The CDR3 here is CSACPIGDSLPTDTQYF. The CDR3 nucleotides read TGCAGTGCTTGCCCCATCGGGGACTCGCTCCCTACAGATACGCAGTATTTT.

This clonotype occurred many times. This chain connects TRBV28 to TRBJ2-2, with 16 bases fitting TRBD2. CDR3 length: 19 amino acids. CDR1 and CDR2 from the germline V gene are MDHEN and SYDVKM. J gave up 6 bases and V 2 bases, and 9 bases lay outside the gene matches. The CDR3 region has the DNA TGTGCCAGCAGTTTACCGGGACTAGCGGGAGGGTTCGGAGCCGGGGAGCTGTTTTTT. Amino acids: CASSLPGLAGGFGAGELFF.

This clonotype turned up a few times. The V call is TRBV3-1, the J call TRBJ2-3; weak D call: TRBD2 (5 bases). The length of the CDR3 is 13 residues. V dropped 4 bases and J dropped 1 base, with 6 bases sitting between them. CDR1 and CDR2 (germline): LGHDT, YNNKEL (reference sequence). CDR3 protein: CASSLSGTDTQYF. CDR3 in DNA: TGTGCCAGCAGCCTTAGCGGCACAGATACGCAGTATTTT.

This clonotype is medium-sized (0.01 to 0.1%) by share. This chain connects TRBV5-5 to TRBJ1-4; weak D call: TRBD1 (6 bases). Germline assignment: CDR1 SGHKS and CDR2 YYEKEE (reference sequence). Trimming shortened V by 1 base and J by 7 bases, and 14 bases separated the two germline ends. The CDR3 has 15 residues. CDR3 nucleotides: TGTGCCAGCAGCTTGAGTAACAGGGTTCGTGAAAAACTGTTTTTT. Its translation is CASSLSNRVREKLFF.

This clonotype is medium-sized (0.01 to 0.1%) in the sample. V is TRBV5-1 and J is TRBJ1-1, with unresolved D. Germline lookup yields CDR1 SGHRS and CDR2 YFSETQ. The CDR3 is made up of 13 amino acids. V was pared by 3 bases and J by 3 bases, with 9 bases between. The CDR3: CASSSVRHTEAFF. The CDR3 DNA reads TGCGCCAGCAGCTCGGTTCGACACACTGAAGCTTTCTTT.

At least ten counts were recorded for this clonotype. In nucleotides, the CDR3 is TGTGCCAGCAGCCCGACAGGGTTCTACAATGAGCAGTTCTTC. It translates to CASSPTGFYNEQFF. The chain combines TRBV7-2 with TRBJ2-1, with 7 bases identical to TRBD1. This CDR3 contains 14 residues. The trim removed 5 bases at V and 3 bases at J, leaving 4 bases unmatched. From germline, CDR1 is SGHTA and CDR2 FQGNSA.

This clonotype was detected ten times or more. V and J are TRBV28 and TRBJ1-2; the D is unclear. This CDR3 has 14 residues. Germline loops: CDR1 MDHEN, CDR2 SYDVKM. Trimming shortened V by 1 base and J by 7 bases, and 13 bases separated the two germline ends. This CDR3 reads CASSLSRLVGGYTF. Here the CDR3 DNA reads TGTGCCAGCAGTTTATCTCGTTTAGTAGGTGGCTACACCTTC.

By sample fraction, this clonotype is medium-sized (0.01 to 0.1%). The CDR3 protein is CASSLDTDTQYF. The DNA for the CDR3 is TGTGCCAGCAGCTTGGACACAGATACGCAGTATTTT. This chain joins TRBV5-5 and TRBJ2-3; no clear D gene. Deletions cut 0 bases from V and 2 bases from J, with 1 base between. CDR1 SGHKS and CDR2 YYEKEE come from the germline V gene (reference sequence). The length of the CDR3 is 12 residues.

This clonotype was recorded many times. CDR3 residues: CASAAGTGAYEQYF. In DNA, the CDR3 is TGTGCCAGCGCCGCCGGGACAGGAGCCTACGAGCAGTACTTC. The J gene is TRBJ2-7, the V gene TRBV11-1; 8 bases map to TRBD1. Germline V gene lookup returns CDR1 SGHAT and CDR2 FQDESV (reference sequence). The CDR3 has 14 residues. V lost 8 bases, J lost 2 bases, and 8 bases stayed unmatched.

This clonotype was counted at least ten times. The chain recombines TRBV7-9 with TRBJ1-1; D remains ambiguous. CDR3 length: 15 amino acids. Looked up from germline, CDR1 is SEHNR and CDR2 is FQNEAQ (reference sequence). V shed 3 bases and J shed 1 base, with 12 bases lying between them. CDR3 in amino acids: CASSFSAGGNTEAFF. CDR3 in DNA: TGTGCCAGCAGCTTTAGCGCAGGTGGGAACACTGAAGCTTTCTTT.

In its sample, this clonotype was seen many times. The chain uses TRBV15 and TRBJ2-3, with TRBD2 identical over 11 bases. Germline CDR1 is LNHNV and CDR2 is YYDKDF (reference sequence). The CDR3 extends over 17 amino acids. With 4 bases clipped from V and 3 bases from J, the junction kept 9 bases outside the gene matches. The CDR3 nucleotides are TGTGCCACCAGCATTTCCACTAGCGGGAGTAGTACAGATACGCAGTATTTT. Residues: CATSISTSGSSTDTQYF.

This clonotype has ten or more counts. The chain joins TRBV30 to TRBJ2-3, with 7 nucleotides matching TRBD2. Germline-derived CDR1 and CDR2 are GTSNPN and SVGIG (reference sequence). Trimming cost V 2 bases and J 3 bases; bases outside gene matches: 5. This CDR3 is built from 14 residues. CDR3 region: CAWSRGGRTDTQYF. For the CDR3, the DNA is TGTGCCTGGAGTCGGGGCGGGAGAACAGATACGCAGTATTTT. The entire variable domain, with the rest obtained from reference TRBV30 and TRBJ2-3, is as follows: SQTIHQWPATLVQPVGSPLSLECTVEGTSNPNLYWYRQAAGRGLQLLFYSVGIGQISSEVPQNLSASRPQDRQFILSSKKLLLSDSGFYLCAWSRGGRTDTQYFGPGTRLTVL.

This chain uses TRBV19 with TRBJ2-7, with TRBD1 matching over 10 bases. V was clipped by 8 bases and J by 1 base; unmatched bases: 5. Germline CDR1 and CDR2: LNHDA and SQIVND (reference sequence). The CDR3 spans 14 residues. The DNA of the CDR3 is TGTGCCAGTTCGAGACAGGGGGCTTCCTACGAGCAGTACTTC. Translated, it gives CASSRQGASYEQYF.

This clonotype was counted ten times or more. The chain joins TRBV28 to TRBJ2-1; D gene ambiguous. With 7 bases removed from V and 8 bases from J, the gap between germline ends came to 9 bases. This CDR3 comprises 11 residues. CDR1 MDHEN and CDR2 SYDVKM come from the germline V gene. The CDR3 loop reads CASKKGDEQFF. The CDR3 nucleotides read TGTGCCAGCAAAAAGGGCGATGAGCAGTTCTTC.

This clonotype appeared many times. This chain connects TRBV11-2 to TRBJ2-1; possibly TRBD2 for D (5 bases). CDR1 is SGHAT, CDR2 FQNNGV, per germline. Trimming pared 5 bases from V and 4 bases from J, leaving 18 bases between. CDR3 length equals 16 residues. CDR3 nucleotide sequence: TGTGCCAGCAGCCCCAGACTATTACTGAATTACAATGAGCAGTTCTTC. This gives the protein CASSPRLLLNYNEQFF.

This clonotype was observed a handful of times. The chain combines TRBV7-9 with TRBJ2-7; 7 bases map to TRBD2. Per germline, CDR1 SEHNR and CDR2 FQNEAQ (reference sequence). This CDR3 is 14 amino acids long. With 5 bases clipped from V and 6 bases from J, the junction kept 10 bases outside the gene matches. For the CDR3, the DNA is TGTGCCAGCAGCCTCGCGGCGGGAGCGATCGAGCAGTACTTC. Translating gives CASSLAAGAIEQYF.